This TCR beta chain was documented in a study of T-cell reconstitution after alpha-beta-depleted transplantation in children. The study, taken as a whole, reports: Surviving recipient T cells and thymic progenitors accounted for the high day-60 TCRbeta diversity observed in some patients. One year after transplant, T-cell counts and diversity came mostly from newly produced T cells. Alpha-beta T cells present about two months after transplant were reported to originate from several hundred expanded graft clones.

Germline CDR1 is LGHDT and CDR2 is YNNKEL (reference sequence). This CDR3 contains 15 residues. V lost 2 bases, J lost 5 bases, and 5 bases stayed unmatched. A library of TCRbeta sequences, prepared with unique molecular identifiers, was generated. TCRdb used MiXCR to reprocess the PCR reads, holding one entry per CDR3 protein. Of about 230,000 distinct CDR3 sequences in the sample, around 9.9% were seen once. This clonotype was recorded many times. Its antigen is unknown. The sequenced sample was PBMCs, obtained before TCRalphabeta/CD19-depleted stem cell transplant. The TCR was taken from a child under two years old with acute myeloid leukemia, due to receive a stem cell transplant. The rearrangement joins TRBV3-1 to TRBJ2-1; 8 nucleotides line up with TRBD2. The CDR3 is CASSQLSGVDNEQFF. CDR3 bases: TGTGCCAGCAGCCAACTTAGCGGGGTTGACAATGAGCAGTTCTTC.